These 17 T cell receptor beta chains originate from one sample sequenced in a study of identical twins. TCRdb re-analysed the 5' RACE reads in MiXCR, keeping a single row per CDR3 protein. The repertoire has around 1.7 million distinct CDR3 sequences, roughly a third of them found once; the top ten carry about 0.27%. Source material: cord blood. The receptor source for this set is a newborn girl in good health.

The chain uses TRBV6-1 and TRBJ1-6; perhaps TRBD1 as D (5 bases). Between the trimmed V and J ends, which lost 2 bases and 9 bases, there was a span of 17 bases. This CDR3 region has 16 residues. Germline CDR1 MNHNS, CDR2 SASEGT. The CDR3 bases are TGTGCCAGCAGTGAAAGCGGGGCACAGAAGGCTTCACCCCTCCACTTT. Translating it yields CASSESGAQKASPLHF.

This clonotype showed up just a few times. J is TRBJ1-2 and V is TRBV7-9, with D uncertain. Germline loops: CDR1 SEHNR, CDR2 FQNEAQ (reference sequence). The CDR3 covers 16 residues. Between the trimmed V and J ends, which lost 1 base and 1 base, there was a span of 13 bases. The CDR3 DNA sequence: TGTGCCAGCAGCTTAGAATTAACATACCTTAACTATGGCTACACCTTC. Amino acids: CASSLELTYLNYGYTF.

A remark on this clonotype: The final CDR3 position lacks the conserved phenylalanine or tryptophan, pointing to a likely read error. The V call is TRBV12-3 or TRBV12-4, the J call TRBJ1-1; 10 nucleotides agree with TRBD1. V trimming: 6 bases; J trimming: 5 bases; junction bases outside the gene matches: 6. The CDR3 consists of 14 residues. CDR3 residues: CASRIRDRGTEAFL. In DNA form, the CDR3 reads TGTGCCAGCAGGATCCGGGACAGGGGTACTGAAGCTTTCTTG.

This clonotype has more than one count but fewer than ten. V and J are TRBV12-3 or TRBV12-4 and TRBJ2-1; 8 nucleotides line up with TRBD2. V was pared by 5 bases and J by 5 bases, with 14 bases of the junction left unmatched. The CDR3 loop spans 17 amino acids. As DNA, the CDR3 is TGTGCCAGCAGTCCACCCTCCGGGACTAGGTGGAACAATGAGCAGTTCTTC. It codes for CASSPPSGTRWNNEQFF.

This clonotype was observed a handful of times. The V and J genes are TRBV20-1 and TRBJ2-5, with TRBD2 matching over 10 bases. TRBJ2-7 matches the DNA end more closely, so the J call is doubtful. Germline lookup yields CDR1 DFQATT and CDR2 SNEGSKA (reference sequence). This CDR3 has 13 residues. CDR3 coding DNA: TGCAGTGCTCATCTAGCGGGAGCCTACGAGCAGTACTTC. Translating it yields CSAHLAGAYEQYF.

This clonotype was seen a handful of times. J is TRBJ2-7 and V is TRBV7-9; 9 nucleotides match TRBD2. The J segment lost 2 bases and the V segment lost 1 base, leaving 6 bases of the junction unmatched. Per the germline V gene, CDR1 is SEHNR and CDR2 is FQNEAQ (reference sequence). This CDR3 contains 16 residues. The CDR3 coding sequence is TGTGCCAGCAGCTTAGTGGCTAGCGGGGCAACCTACGAGCAGTACTTC. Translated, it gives CASSLVASGATYEQYF.

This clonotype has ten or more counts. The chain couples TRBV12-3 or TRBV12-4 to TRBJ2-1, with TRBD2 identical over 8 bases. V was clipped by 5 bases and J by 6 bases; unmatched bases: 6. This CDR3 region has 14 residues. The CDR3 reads CASSPPTSANEQFF. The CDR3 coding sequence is TGTGCCAGCAGTCCGCCGACTAGCGCCAATGAGCAGTTCTTC.

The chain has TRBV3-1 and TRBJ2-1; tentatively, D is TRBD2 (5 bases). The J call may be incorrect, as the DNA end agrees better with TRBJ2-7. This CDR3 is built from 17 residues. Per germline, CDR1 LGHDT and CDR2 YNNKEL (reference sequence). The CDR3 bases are TGTGCCAGCAGCCAGATATCCGGGATAGGGTCCTACAATGAGCAGTACTTC. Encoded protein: CASSQISGIGSYNEQYF.

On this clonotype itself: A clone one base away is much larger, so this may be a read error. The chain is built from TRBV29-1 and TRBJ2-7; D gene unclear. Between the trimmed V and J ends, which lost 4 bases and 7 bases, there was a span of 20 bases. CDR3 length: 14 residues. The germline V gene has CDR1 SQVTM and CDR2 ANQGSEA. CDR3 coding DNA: TGCAGCGTTGGCCAACCATGGCAGAACAATGAGCAGTACTTC. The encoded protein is CSVGQPWQNNEQYF.

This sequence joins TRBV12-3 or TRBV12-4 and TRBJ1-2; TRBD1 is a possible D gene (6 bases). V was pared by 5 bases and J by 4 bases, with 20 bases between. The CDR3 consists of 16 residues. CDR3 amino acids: CASSDPGTLRGYGYTF. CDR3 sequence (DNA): TGTGCCAGCAGTGACCCCGGGACACTCAGGGGCTATGGCTACACCTTC.

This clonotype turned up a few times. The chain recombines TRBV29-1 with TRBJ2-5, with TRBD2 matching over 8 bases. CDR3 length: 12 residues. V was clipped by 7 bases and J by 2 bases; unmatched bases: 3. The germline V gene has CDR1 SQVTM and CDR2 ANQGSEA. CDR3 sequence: CSGGLVQETQYF. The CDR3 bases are TGCAGCGGGGGACTAGTACAAGAGACCCAGTACTTC.

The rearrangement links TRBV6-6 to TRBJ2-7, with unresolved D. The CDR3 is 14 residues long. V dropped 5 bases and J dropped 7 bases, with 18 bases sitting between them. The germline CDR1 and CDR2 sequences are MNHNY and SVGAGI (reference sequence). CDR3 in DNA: TGTGCCAGCAGTCCTCACCTACGTTATGGGGAGCAGTACTTC. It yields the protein CASSPHLRYGEQYF.

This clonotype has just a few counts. The CDR3 is CSALAGVSYEQYF. The CDR3 nucleotides are TGCAGTGCCTTAGCGGGGGTCTCCTACGAGCAGTACTTC. The V call is TRBV20-1, the J call TRBJ2-7; 9 bases line up with TRBD2. The germline V gene encodes CDR1 DFQATT and CDR2 SNEGSKA (reference sequence). V shed 6 bases, J shed 0 bases, and the junction held 3 bases outside the gene matches. This CDR3 has 13 amino acids.

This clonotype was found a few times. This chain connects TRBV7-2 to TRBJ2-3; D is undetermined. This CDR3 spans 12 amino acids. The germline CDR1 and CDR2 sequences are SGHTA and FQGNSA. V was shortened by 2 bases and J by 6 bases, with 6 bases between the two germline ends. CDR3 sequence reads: CASSLMEDTQYF. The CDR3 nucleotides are TGTGCCAGCAGCTTAATGGAGGATACGCAGTATTTT. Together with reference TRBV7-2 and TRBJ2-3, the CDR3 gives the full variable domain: GAGVSQSPSNKVTEKGKDVELRCDPISGHTALYWYRQSLGQGLEFLIYFQGNSAPDKSGLPSDRFSAERTGGSVSTLTIQRTQQEDSAVYLCASSLMEDTQYFGPGTRLTVL.

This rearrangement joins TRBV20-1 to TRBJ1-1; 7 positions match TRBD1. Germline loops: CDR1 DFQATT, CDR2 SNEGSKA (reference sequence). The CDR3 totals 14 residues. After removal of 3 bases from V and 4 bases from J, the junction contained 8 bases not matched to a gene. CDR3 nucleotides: TGCAGTGCTAGGTCCGGCCGACAGGGCACTGAAGCTTTCTTT. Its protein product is CSARSGRQGTEAFF.

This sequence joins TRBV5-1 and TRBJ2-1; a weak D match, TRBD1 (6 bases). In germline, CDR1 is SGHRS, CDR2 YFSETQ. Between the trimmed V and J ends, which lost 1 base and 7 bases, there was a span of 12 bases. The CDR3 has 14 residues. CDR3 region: CASSLTRTGNEQFF. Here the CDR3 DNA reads TGCGCCAGCAGCTTGACGCGAACAGGGAATGAGCAGTTCTTC.

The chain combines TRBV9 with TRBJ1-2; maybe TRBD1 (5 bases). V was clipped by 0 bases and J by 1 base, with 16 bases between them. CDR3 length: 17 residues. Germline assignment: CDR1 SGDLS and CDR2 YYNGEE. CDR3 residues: CASSVVGVSLGNYGYTF. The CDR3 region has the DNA TGTGCCAGCAGCGTAGTGGGGGTATCCTTAGGTAACTATGGCTACACCTTC. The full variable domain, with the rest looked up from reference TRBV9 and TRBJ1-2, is DSGVTQTPKHLITATGQRVTLRCSPRSGDLSVYWYQQSLDQGLQFLIQYYNGEERAKGNILERFSAQQFPDLHSELNLSSLELGDSALYFCASSVVGVSLGNYGYTFGSGTRLTVV.